This T cell receptor (beta chain) was observed in a study of T cell responses to AZD1222 COVID-19 vaccine. TCRdb keeps only in-frame clones here, not all; method: immunoSEQ multiplex PCR. This sample has more than 100,000 clones, with about 87% found just once. The sequencing here drew on peripheral blood, taken on day 0 of AZD1222 vaccination. This TCR came from an adult in good health.

The CDR3 DNA is TGTGCCACCAGCCCTGCCTTGGCAGGGTCTCAGCCCCAGCATTTT. Its protein product is CATSPALAGSQPQHF. The chain links TRBV15 to TRBJ1-5, with a tentative D call TRBD1 (5 bases). Trimming removed 5 bases from V and 6 bases from J, with 17 bases in between. Germline V gene lookup returns CDR1 LNHNV and CDR2 YYDKDF (reference sequence). The CDR3 consists of 15 residues.